The 13 T cell receptor beta chains below all came from one sample that was sequenced in a study of CD8 T cells in Susac syndrome. Reverse transcription of about 0.5 to 1 ug RNA was carried out with random hexamers. TCRdb reprocessed the immunoSEQ multiplex PCR reads via MiXCR and lists one record per CDR3 protein. The data show some 240,000 distinct CDR3 sequences, almost 97% seen once. The material sequenced was CD4+ T cells from PBMCs. All receptors come from a human donor with Susac syndrome.

The genes are TRBV6-5 and TRBJ1-2; D gene uncertain. The CDR3 runs to 12 residues. V dropped 8 bases and J dropped 2 bases, with 9 bases sitting between them. The germline gives CDR1 MNHEY, CDR2 SVGAGI. CDR3 in DNA: TGTGCCAGCTCGACTTTAAACTATGGCTACACCTTC. Translation gives CASSTLNYGYTF.

The chain recombines TRBV24-1 with TRBJ2-1; 10 bases map to TRBD2. Trimming took 4 bases from V and 8 from J; bases not matched to a gene: 7. The CDR3 runs 15 residues. Germline assignment: CDR1 KGHDR and CDR2 SFDVKD. As DNA, the CDR3 is TGTGCCACCAGTGACCCCAGCGGGAGGGCTGATGAGCAGTTCTTC. This codes for CATSDPSGRADEQFF.

The genes are TRBV29-1 and TRBJ2-1; TRBD1 or TRBD2 may be the D gene (5 bases each). V was trimmed by 5 bases and J by 8 bases, leaving 13 bases between them. Germline V CDR1 and CDR2: SQVTM, ANQGSEA. The CDR3 is 12 residues long. The CDR3, as DNA: TGCAGCGTTACCGGGACGGAGTATGAGCAGTTCTTC. Translation: CSVTGTEYEQFF.

This clonotype was observed a single time. The chain uses TRBV28 and TRBJ1-2; 12 bases line up with TRBD1. The germline CDR1 and CDR2 sequences are MDHEN and SYDVKM. Trimming at V came to 5 bases and at J to 7 bases, leaving 11 bases not matched to a gene. The CDR3 is 16 amino acids. CDR3 in amino acids: CASSPVGGQGAFGYTF. In nucleotides, the CDR3 is TGTGCCAGCAGTCCTGTGGGGGGACAGGGGGCTTTTGGCTACACCTTC.

The rearrangement joins TRBV14 to TRBJ1-5; 9 bases are shared with TRBD1. The junction had 11 bases not matched to a gene; V was cut back by 4 bases and J by 7 bases. This CDR3 comprises 16 residues. Germline V gene lookup returns CDR1 SGHDN and CDR2 FVKESK. This chain's CDR3 is CASSRNAGTGSQPQHF. The CDR3 bases are TGTGCCAGCAGCCGCAACGCCGGGACAGGGTCGCAGCCCCAGCATTTT.

V and J are TRBV4-1 and TRBJ2-2, with TRBD2 as a possible D gene (5 bases). CDR1 and CDR2 from the germline V gene are MGHRA and YSYEKL. The CDR3 has 15 residues. Trimming stripped 0 bases from V and 6 bases from J, with 11 bases between. The CDR3 spells CASSQERGYPGELFF. The DNA of the CDR3 is TGCGCCAGCAGCCAAGAACGCGGGTACCCCGGGGAGCTGTTTTTT.

The rearrangement joins TRBV13 to TRBJ2-3; no clear D. Germline CDR1 PRHDT, CDR2 FYEKMQ (reference sequence). The V and J ends lost 10 bases and 4 bases respectively, with 18 bases between them. The CDR3 has 14 residues. The CDR3 reads CATTLSRWADTQYF. In DNA, the CDR3 is TGTGCCACCACCTTGTCCAGGTGGGCAGATACGCAGTATTTT. Variable domain in full (rest from reference TRBV13 and TRBJ2-3): AAGVIQSPRHLIKEKRETATLKCYPIPRHDTVYWYQQGPGQDPQFLISFYEKMQSDKGSIPDRFSAQQFSDYHSELNMSSLELGDSALYFCATTLSRWADTQYFGPGTRLTVL.

This clonotype showed up just a few times. The genes are TRBV30 and TRBJ2-7; D is undetermined. Between the trimmed V and J ends, which lost 8 bases and 2 bases, there was a span of 13 bases. CDR3 length: 12 residues. Germline CDR1 is GTSNPN and CDR2 is SVGIG (reference sequence). The CDR3: CAGRTHPYEQYF. The DNA of the CDR3 is TGTGCCGGCCGGACGCATCCCTACGAGCAGTACTTC.

The rearrangement joins TRBV5-4 to TRBJ2-5; TRBD2 matches at 11 bases. The germline gives CDR1 SGHNT, CDR2 YYREEE (reference sequence). The CDR3 consists of 16 residues. Losses at the gene ends were 0 bases for V and 5 bases for J; bases not matched to a gene: 6. CDR3 amino acids: CASSLVSGRAGETQYF. CDR3 coding DNA: TGTGCCAGCAGCTTGGTTAGCGGGAGGGCCGGGGAGACCCAGTACTTC. Drawing the rest from reference TRBV5-4 and TRBJ2-5, the complete variable domain is ETGVTQSPTHLIKTRGQQVTLRCSSQSGHNTVSWYQQALGQGPQFIFQYYREEENGRGNFPPRFSGLQFPNYSSELNVNALELDDSALYLCASSLVSGRAGETQYFGPGTRLLVL.

The sample holds one count of this clonotype. The V call is TRBV29-1, the J call TRBJ1-2, with unresolved D. The CDR3 contains 14 residues. CDR1 and CDR2 (germline): SQVTM, ANQGSEA. The germline V and J ends were trimmed by 4 bases and 8 bases, with 20 bases remaining between them. The CDR3 protein is CSVVRAGVGYGYTF. The CDR3 DNA sequence: TGCAGCGTTGTAAGGGCCGGGGTGGGTTACGGCTACACCTTC. Full variable domain (rest looked up from reference TRBV29-1 and TRBJ1-2): SAVISQKPSRDICQRGTSLTIQCQVDSQVTMMFWYRQQPGQSLTLIATANQGSEATYESGFVIDKFPISRPNLTFSTLTVSNMSPEDSSIYLCSVVRAGVGYGYTFGSGTRLTVV.

The gene calls are TRBV5-1 and TRBJ2-7; D assignment may be TRBD1 or TRBD2 (5 bases each). The CDR3 is made up of 14 amino acids. The ends were cut back, 3 bases at V and 3 bases at J, with 13 bases in the middle. Germline assignment: CDR1 SGHRS and CDR2 YFSETQ. CDR3 in DNA: TGCGCCAGCAGCTCGACAGCGGAAAACTACGAGCAGTACTTC. It encodes CASSSTAENYEQYF.

This clonotype was detected a few times. The chain uses TRBV7-3 and TRBJ2-2; TRBD2 is a possible D gene (5 bases). Germline CDR1 reads SGHTA; CDR2 reads FQGTGA. The CDR3 sequence is 12 residues long. V lost 3 bases, J lost 6 bases, and 5 bases lay in between. Written as DNA, the CDR3 is TGTGCCAGCAGCTTCGGGGCCGGGGAGCTGTTTTTT. It specifies CASSFGAGELFF.

J is TRBJ2-6 and V is TRBV12-3 or TRBV12-4; no firm D call. The CDR3 spans 15 residues. The V and J ends lost 3 bases and 0 bases respectively, with 6 bases between them. The CDR3 DNA is TGTGCCAGCAGTTTTACGCTCTCTGGGGCCAACGTCCTGACTTTC. This sequence encodes CASSFTLSGANVLTF.